One and the same sample provided the 9 T cell receptor beta chains below, sequenced in a study of T cells in women clearing cervical HPV infection. Sequencing was performed with immunoSEQ multiplex PCR; in TCRdb, only in-frame clones are kept and a portion is missing. The sample table sets out about 40,000 clones. The sequenced material came from blood buffy coat. The receptors originated from a woman aged 18 to 75 with a cervical HPV16 infection that either progressed to CIN3+ or cleared (not recorded which).

The CDR3 spells CASSERQDTGNTIYF. CDR3 bases read: TGTGCCAGCAGTGAGAGACAGGATACTGGAAACACC. The chain combines TRBV2 with TRBJ1-3, with D possibly matching TRBD1 (6 bases). The read terminates 3 residues ahead of where the CDR3 ends, so the germline J gene completes it. The CDR3 runs 15 residues. Looked up from germline, CDR1 is SNHLY and CDR2 is FYNNEI. V lost 3 bases, J lost 2 bases, and 11 bases lay in between.

As for this clone: With the read ending 3 residues before the CDR3 end, the germline J gene is used to fill in that end. The chain carries TRBV11-2 and TRBJ1-5; 7 nucleotides agree with TRBD1. Germline V gene sequence: CDR1 SGHAT, CDR2 FQNNGV. J gave up 6 bases and V 0 bases, and 5 bases lay outside the gene matches. This CDR3 is 15 amino acids long. The sequenced CDR3 bases are TGTGCCAGCAGCTTAGAGTCAGGGGGAGGTCAGCCC. This encodes CASSLESGGGQP. The CDR3 in its entirety is CASSLESGGGQPQHF.

Of note for this clone: The DNA ends 3 residues before the CDR3 does, and the rest of the CDR3 is filled in from the germline J gene. The chain has TRBV20-1 and TRBJ2-7, with D unresolved. V gave up 0 bases and J gave up 2 bases, with 8 bases separating them. The V gene's germline CDR1 is DFQATT and CDR2 SNEGSKA (reference sequence). This CDR3 comprises 13 residues. The sequenced CDR3 bases are TGCAGTGCTAGAGATTCAGGAGCCTACGAG. Translation: CSARDSGAYE. In full, the CDR3 reads CSARDSGAYEQYF.

With respect to this clone: The CDR3 goes on 3 residues after the read ends, and that part is filled in from the germline J gene. The chain has TRBV30 and TRBJ1-1; D remains ambiguous. Between the trimmed V and J ends, which lost 4 bases and 1 base, there was a span of 10 bases. CDR1 is GTSNPN and CDR2 is SVGIG in the germline V gene (reference sequence). CDR3 size: 13 residues. Incomplete CDR3 DNA: TGTGCCTGGATGGGTACGGGGAACACTGAA. This sequence encodes CAWMGTGNTE. The entire CDR3 reads CAWMGTGNTEAFF.

Comment on this clone: The read gets to within 3 residues of the CDR3 end, and the germline J gene fills in the rest. The chain links TRBV19 to TRBJ2-7, with D unclear. Germline V lookup: CDR1 LNHDA, CDR2 SQIVND (reference sequence). This CDR3 has 14 residues. Trimming stripped 3 bases from V and 0 bases from J, with 9 bases between. The sequenced part of the CDR3 DNA is TGTGCCAGTAGTATTCAGTCGAGCTCCTACGAG. Translating it yields CASSIQSSSYE. From start to end, the CDR3 is CASSIQSSSYEQYF.

As for this clone: The read is 3 residues too short to cover the CDR3 end, so that end is filled in from the germline J gene. This rearrangement joins TRBV20-1 to TRBJ2-3; 9 positions match TRBD2. The CDR3 totals 17 residues. The germline CDR1 and CDR2 sequences are DFQATT and SNEGSKA (reference sequence). J gave up 2 bases and V 2 bases, and 11 bases lay outside the gene matches. The CDR3 region is CSARISGGLINTDTQYF. The covered CDR3 bases are TGCAGTGCTAGAATAAGCGGGGGGCTAATAAACACAGATACG.

Concerning this clone itself: The CDR3 end falls 3 residues outside the read, so it is completed with the germline J gene. This chain uses TRBV20-1 with TRBJ2-3; 9 bases align to TRBD1. The CDR3 is 14 amino acids. V dropped 5 bases and J dropped 1; count of bases not matched to a gene: 4. CDR1 and CDR2 from the germline V gene are DFQATT and SNEGSKA (reference sequence). Partial CDR3 DNA: TGCAGTGCTCGGACAGGGGAGGGCACAGATACG. It specifies CSARTGEGTDT. The complete CDR3 reads CSARTGEGTDTQYF.

Notes on this clone: The read stops 3 residues short of the end of the CDR3; the missing end is completed from the germline J gene. The chain carries TRBV2 and TRBJ2-5; weak D call: TRBD2 (5 bases). This CDR3 spans 12 amino acids. The V end was cut by 6 bases, the J end by 5 bases, with 10 bases between. Germline assignment: CDR1 SNHLY and CDR2 FYNNEI. The CDR3 DNA, read in part, is TGTGCCAGCAGCATAGCGCGGGAGACC. The encoded protein is CASSIARET. The whole CDR3 protein reads CASSIARETQYF.

Regarding this clone: The CDR3 extends 3 residues past the end of the read, so its final part is completed from the germline J gene. The gene calls are TRBV30 and TRBJ1-2; D is undetermined. V lost 0 bases, J lost 3 bases, and 8 bases lay in between. Germline V gene sequence: CDR1 GTSNPN, CDR2 SVGIG (reference sequence). The CDR3 totals 13 residues. The part of the CDR3 DNA that was read is TGTGCCTGGAGTGTGGTAGTCGACTATGGC. It is translated as CAWSVVVDYG. Given in full, the CDR3 is CAWSVVVDYGYTF.